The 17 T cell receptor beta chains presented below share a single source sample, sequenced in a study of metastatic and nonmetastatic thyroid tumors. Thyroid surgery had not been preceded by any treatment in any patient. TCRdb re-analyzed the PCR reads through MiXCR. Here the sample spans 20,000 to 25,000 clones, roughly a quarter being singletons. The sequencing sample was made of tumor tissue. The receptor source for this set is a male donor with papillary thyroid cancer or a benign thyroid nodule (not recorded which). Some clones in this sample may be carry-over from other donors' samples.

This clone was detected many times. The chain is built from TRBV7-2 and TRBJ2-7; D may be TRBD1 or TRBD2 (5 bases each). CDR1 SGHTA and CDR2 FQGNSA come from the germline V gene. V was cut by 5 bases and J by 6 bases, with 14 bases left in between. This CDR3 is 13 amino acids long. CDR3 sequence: CASSQPKGTEQYF. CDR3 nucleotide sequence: TGTGCCAGCAGCCAGCCGAAGGGGACCGAGCAGTACTTC.

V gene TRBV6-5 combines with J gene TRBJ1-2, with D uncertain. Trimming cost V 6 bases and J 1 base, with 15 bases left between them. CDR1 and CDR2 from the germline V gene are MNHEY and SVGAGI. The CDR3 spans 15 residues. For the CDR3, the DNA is TGTGCCAGCAGCTCAGGTGCAGGTCTTAACTATGGCTACACCTTC. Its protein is CASSSGAGLNYGYTF.

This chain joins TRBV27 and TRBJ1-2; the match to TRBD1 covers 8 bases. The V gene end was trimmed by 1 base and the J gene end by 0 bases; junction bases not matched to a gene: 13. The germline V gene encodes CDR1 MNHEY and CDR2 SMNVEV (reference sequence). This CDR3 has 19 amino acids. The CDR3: CASSLFGSTGGVANYGYTF. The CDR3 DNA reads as TGTGCCAGCAGTTTATTTGGGAGTACAGGGGGGGTAGCTAACTATGGCTACACCTTC.

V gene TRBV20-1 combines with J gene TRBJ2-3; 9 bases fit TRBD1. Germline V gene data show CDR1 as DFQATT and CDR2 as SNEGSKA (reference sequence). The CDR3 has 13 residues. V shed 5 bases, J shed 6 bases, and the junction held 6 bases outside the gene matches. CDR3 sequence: CSAPGTGTDTQYF. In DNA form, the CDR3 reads TGCAGTGCTCCCGGGACAGGGACGGATACGCAGTATTTT.

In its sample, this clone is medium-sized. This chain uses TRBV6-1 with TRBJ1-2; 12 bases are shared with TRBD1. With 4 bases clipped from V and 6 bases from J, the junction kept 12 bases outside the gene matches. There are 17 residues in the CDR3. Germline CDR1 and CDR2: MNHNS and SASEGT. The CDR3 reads CASSVPSGDRGPHGYTF. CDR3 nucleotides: TGTGCCAGCAGTGTCCCATCGGGGGACAGGGGGCCCCATGGCTACACCTTC.

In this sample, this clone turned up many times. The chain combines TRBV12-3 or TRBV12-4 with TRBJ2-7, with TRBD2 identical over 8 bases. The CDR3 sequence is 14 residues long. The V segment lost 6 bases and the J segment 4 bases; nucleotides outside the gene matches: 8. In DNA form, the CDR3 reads TGTGCCAGCAGCGCGGGACTAGTCCTTTACGAGCAGTACTTC. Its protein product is CASSAGLVLYEQYF.

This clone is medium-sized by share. Written as DNA, the CDR3 is TGTGCCAGCAGTTTGCCGGGATCGGTTGGCTACACCTTC. Its protein product is CASSLPGSVGYTF. This sequence joins TRBV12-3 or TRBV12-4 and TRBJ1-2; D call uncertain. This CDR3 region has 13 residues. Trimming removed 3 bases at V and 7 bases at J, with 12 bases between.

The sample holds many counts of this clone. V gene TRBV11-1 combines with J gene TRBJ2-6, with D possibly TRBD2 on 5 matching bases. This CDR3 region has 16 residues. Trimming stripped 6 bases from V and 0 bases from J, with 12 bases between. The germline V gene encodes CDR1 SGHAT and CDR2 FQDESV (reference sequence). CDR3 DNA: TGTGCCAGCAGGACTAACACGATCTCTGGGGCCAACGTCCTGACTTTC. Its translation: CASRTNTISGANVLTF. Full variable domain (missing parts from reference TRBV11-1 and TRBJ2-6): EAEVAQSPRYKITEKSQAVAFWCDPISGHATLYWYRQILGQGPELLVQFQDESVVDDSQLPKDRFSAERLKGVDSTLKIQPAELGDSAMYLCASRTNTISGANVLTFGAGSRLTVL.

The CDR3 DNA is TGTGCCAGCAGCTTCGTAGCGGGAGGGACCGAGCAGTACTTC. Residues: CASSFVAGGTEQYF. The chain carries TRBV5-6 and TRBJ2-7, with 11 positions matching TRBD2. The V segment lost 2 bases and the J segment 6 bases; nucleotides outside the gene matches: 4. The CDR3 consists of 14 residues. The germline V gene encodes CDR1 SGHDT and CDR2 YYEEEE.

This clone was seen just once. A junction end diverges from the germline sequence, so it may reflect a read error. The CDR3 DNA reads TGCAGTGCTGGAGAGGCTAGCGCCAACTCCGGTACGCAGTATTTT. It is translated as CSAGEASANSGTQYF. The rearrangement uses TRBV20-1 and TRBJ2-3; TRBD2 might be the D (6 bases). The CDR3 spans 15 residues. Per the germline V gene, CDR1 is DFQATT and CDR2 is SNEGSKA (reference sequence).

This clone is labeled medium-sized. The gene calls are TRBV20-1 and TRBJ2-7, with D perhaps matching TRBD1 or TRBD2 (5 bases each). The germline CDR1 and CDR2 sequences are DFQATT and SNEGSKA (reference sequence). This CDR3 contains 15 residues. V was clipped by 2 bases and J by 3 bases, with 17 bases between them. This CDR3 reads CSARKVRDADYEQYF. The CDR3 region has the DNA TGCAGTGCTAGAAAGGTACGGGACGCAGACTACGAGCAGTACTTC.

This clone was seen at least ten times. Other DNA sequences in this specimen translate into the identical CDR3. CDR3 protein: CASSPQGARTEAFF. DNA of the CDR3: TGTGCCAGCTCACCCCAGGGGGCACGCACTGAAGCTTTCTTT. This rearrangement joins TRBV18 to TRBJ1-1, with 8 nucleotides matching TRBD1. The germline CDR1 and CDR2 sequences are KGHSH and LQKENI. Trimming removed 3 bases from V and 4 bases from J; junction bases left unmatched: 4. There are 14 residues in the CDR3.

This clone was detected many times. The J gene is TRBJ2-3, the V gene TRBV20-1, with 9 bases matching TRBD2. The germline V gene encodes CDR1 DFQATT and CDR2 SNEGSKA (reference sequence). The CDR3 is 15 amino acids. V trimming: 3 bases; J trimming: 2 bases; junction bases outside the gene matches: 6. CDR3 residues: CSARRGLAFTDTQYF. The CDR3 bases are TGCAGTGCTAGGAGGGGACTAGCCTTCACAGATACGCAGTATTTT.

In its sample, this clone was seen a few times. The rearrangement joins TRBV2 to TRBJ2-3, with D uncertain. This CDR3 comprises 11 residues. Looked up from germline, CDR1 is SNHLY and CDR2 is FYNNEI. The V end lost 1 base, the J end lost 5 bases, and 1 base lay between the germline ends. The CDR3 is CASSEEDTQYF. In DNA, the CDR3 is TGTGCCAGCAGTGAAGAAGATACGCAGTATTTT.

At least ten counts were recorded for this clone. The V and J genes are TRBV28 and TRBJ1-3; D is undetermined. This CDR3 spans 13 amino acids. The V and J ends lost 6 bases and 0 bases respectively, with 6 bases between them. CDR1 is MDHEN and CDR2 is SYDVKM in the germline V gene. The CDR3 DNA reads TGTGCCAGCAGCCTCTACTCTGGAAACACCATATATTTT. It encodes CASSLYSGNTIYF.

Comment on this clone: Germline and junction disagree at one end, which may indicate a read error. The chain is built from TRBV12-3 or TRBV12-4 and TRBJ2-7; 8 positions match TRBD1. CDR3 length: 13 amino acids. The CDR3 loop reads CARSLRDRYEQYF. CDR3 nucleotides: TGTGCCAGAAGTTTACGGGACAGGTACGAGCAGTACTTC.

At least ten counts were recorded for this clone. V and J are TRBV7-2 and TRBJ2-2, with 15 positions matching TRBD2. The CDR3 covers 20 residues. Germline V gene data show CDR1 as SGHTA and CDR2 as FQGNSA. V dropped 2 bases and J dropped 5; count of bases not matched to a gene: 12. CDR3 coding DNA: TGTGCCAGCAGCTTACGGCGTCTCGGACTAGCGGGAGGGAGGACCGGGGAGCTGTTTTTT. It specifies CASSLRRLGLAGGRTGELFF.